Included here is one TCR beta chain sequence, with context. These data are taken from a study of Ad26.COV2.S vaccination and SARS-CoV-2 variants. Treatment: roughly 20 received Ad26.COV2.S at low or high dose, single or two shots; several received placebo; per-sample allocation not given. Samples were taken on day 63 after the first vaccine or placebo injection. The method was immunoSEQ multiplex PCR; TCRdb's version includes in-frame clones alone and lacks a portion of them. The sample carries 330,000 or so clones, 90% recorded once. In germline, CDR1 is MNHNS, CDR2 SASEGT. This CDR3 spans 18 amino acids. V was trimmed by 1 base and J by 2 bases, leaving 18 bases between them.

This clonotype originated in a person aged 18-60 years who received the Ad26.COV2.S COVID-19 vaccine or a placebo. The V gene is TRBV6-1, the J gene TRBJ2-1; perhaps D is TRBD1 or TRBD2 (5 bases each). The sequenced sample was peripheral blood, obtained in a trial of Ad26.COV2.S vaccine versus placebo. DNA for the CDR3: TGTGCCAGCAGTGAAGGGGGGTGGGGCAGGCCAACCTACAATGAGCAGTTCTTC. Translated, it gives CASSEGGWGRPTYNEQFF.